This entry lists 26 T cell receptor beta chains sequenced from one sample in a study of T-cell memory formation after mild COVID-19. TCRdb independently ran MiXCR on the 5' RACE reads; one entry per CDR3 protein. The sample contains under 300,000 distinct CDR3 sequences, around 15% of which appear only once. The source material was PBMCs or a T cell subset sorted from them (not recorded which). These receptors were obtained from a man aged 18 to 29 who had mild COVID-19 (a few samples of this study predate the infection). Cell type and time point are not known.

This clonotype was counted only a few times. The rearrangement joins TRBV5-5 to TRBJ2-7, with D possibly matching TRBD1 (5 bases). The CDR3 extends over 15 amino acids. The ends were cut back, 4 bases at V and 0 bases at J, with 14 bases in the middle. Per the germline V gene, CDR1 is SGHKS and CDR2 is YYEKEE (reference sequence). CDR3 residues: CASSLGWGSSYEQYF. The CDR3 DNA reads as TGTGCCAGCAGCCTGGGTTGGGGCAGCTCCTACGAGCAGTACTTC.

In its sample, this clonotype was seen many times. The CDR3 coding sequence is TGTGCCAGCAGCCCGTACGGGTCCACAGGGGGTACGCAGTATTTT. Protein: CASSPYGSTGGTQYF. This chain uses TRBV7-8 with TRBJ2-3, with TRBD1 matching 8 bases. V lost 5 bases to trimming and J lost 8 bases; unmatched junction nucleotides: 12. This CDR3 region has 15 residues. Germline CDR1 reads SGHVS; CDR2 reads FQNEAQ.

This CDR3 reads CASRGLTPYEQYV. The CDR3 DNA is TGTGCCAGCAGGGGCCTAACACCTTACGAGCAGTACGTC. The chain has TRBV9 and TRBJ2-7; D is undetermined. From germline, CDR1 is SGDLS and CDR2 YYNGEE. The V end was cut by 5 bases, the J end by 4 bases, with 13 bases between. CDR3 size: 13 residues.

This clonotype was found many times. The chain is built from TRBV5-1 and TRBJ2-1; TRBD2 aligns across 7 bases. The CDR3 extends over 13 amino acids. J gave up 9 bases and V 4 bases, and 7 bases lay outside the gene matches. Germline V gives CDR1 SGHRS, CDR2 YFSETQ. DNA for the CDR3: TGCGCCAGCAGCCACAGCGGGGCTTCTGAGCAGTTCTTC. It translates to CASSHSGASEQFF.

The V call is TRBV9, the J call TRBJ1-6; D possibly corresponds to TRBD1 (6 bases). The CDR3 totals 15 residues. Deletions cut 2 bases from V and 4 bases from J, with 10 bases between. Germline V gene data show CDR1 as SGDLS and CDR2 as YYNGEE. CDR3: CASSVEDSYNSPLHF. Written as DNA, the CDR3 is TGTGCCAGCAGCGTCGAGGACAGTTATAATTCACCCCTCCACTTT.

The gene calls are TRBV19 and TRBJ2-2, with 7 bases matching TRBD1. This CDR3 spans 15 amino acids. Trimming cost V 10 bases and J 4 bases; bases outside gene matches: 12. Germline CDR1 is LNHDA and CDR2 is SQIVND (reference sequence). CDR3 residues: CATHPYRGTTGELFF. CDR3 in DNA: TGTGCCACCCACCCCTACAGGGGAACCACCGGGGAGCTGTTTTTT.

The chain has TRBV5-1 and TRBJ1-5; tentative D call: TRBD1 (5 bases). In germline, CDR1 is SGHRS, CDR2 YFSETQ. The CDR3 covers 15 residues. Trimming left V 2 bases short and J 7 bases short, with 16 bases between. The chain's CDR3 is CASSFGPGDGQPQHF. DNA of the CDR3: TGCGCCAGCAGCTTCGGCCCCGGGGACGGCCAGCCCCAGCATTTT.

The table lists this clonotype with many counts. This sequence joins TRBV7-2 and TRBJ1-2, with D possibly matching TRBD1 (5 bases). V shed 5 bases and J shed 4 bases, with 11 bases lying between them. The CDR3 runs 13 residues. Germline V gene sequence: CDR1 SGHTA, CDR2 FQGNSA. The CDR3 DNA is TGTGCCAGCAGCACACCAGGGAGCTATGGCTACACCTTC. Translated, it gives CASSTPGSYGYTF.

This clonotype was observed a few times. The chain combines TRBV7-2 with TRBJ2-1, with D hard to call. From germline, CDR1 is SGHTA and CDR2 FQGNSA. The germline V and J ends were trimmed by 6 bases and 3 bases, with 18 bases remaining between them. The length of the CDR3 is 16 residues. CDR3 sequence: CASSPSENPLYNEQFF. In DNA form, the CDR3 reads TGTGCCAGCAGTCCCTCAGAAAACCCCCTCTACAATGAGCAGTTCTTC.

This clonotype was detected a few times. The gene calls are TRBV28 and TRBJ2-7, with TRBD2 as a possible D gene (8 bases). V was shortened by 6 bases and J by 0 bases, with 15 bases between the two germline ends. CDR1 MDHEN and CDR2 SYDVKM come from the germline V gene. This CDR3 has 15 amino acids. CDR3 sequence: CASRSGGTASYEQYF. In DNA, the CDR3 is TGTGCCAGCAGGTCGGGGGGGACAGCCTCCTACGAGCAGTACTTC.

This clonotype showed up many times. The V call is TRBV3-1, the J call TRBJ1-6; no definite D call. The V end was cut by 0 bases, the J end by 4 bases, with 10 bases between. Germline loops: CDR1 LGHDT, CDR2 YNNKEL (reference sequence). The CDR3 covers 16 residues. CDR3 sequence reads: CASSQEGGTYNSPLHF. The CDR3 DNA sequence: TGTGCCAGCAGCCAAGAAGGTGGCACTTATAATTCACCCCTCCACTTT.

This clonotype was recorded a few times. This chain joins TRBV5-1 and TRBJ2-5; D is ambiguous. The CDR3 contains 12 residues. Germline CDR1 SGHRS, CDR2 YFSETQ. The V end lost 4 bases, the J end lost 4 bases, and 8 bases lay between the germline ends. For the CDR3, the DNA is TGCGCCAGCAGCCGTCACCCAGAGACCCAGTACTTC. This encodes CASSRHPETQYF.

This clonotype occurred many times. The chain employs TRBV12-3 or TRBV12-4 and TRBJ1-1; D gene ambiguous. The length of the CDR3 is 13 residues. V lost 5 bases and J 4 bases, leaving 11 bases between the germline ends. DNA for the CDR3: TGTGCCAGCAGTAACCTTCCCGGCACTGAAGCTTTCTTT. It encodes CASSNLPGTEAFF.

This clonotype was found a few times. The chain carries TRBV6-5 and TRBJ2-5; D not certain. The germline V and J ends were trimmed by 0 bases and 9 bases, with 14 bases remaining between them. CDR1 and CDR2 from the germline V gene are MNHEY and SVGAGI. The CDR3 has 14 residues. CDR3: CASSYSVGAGAQYF. The CDR3 DNA reads as TGTGCCAGCAGTTACTCAGTGGGTGCAGGCGCCCAGTACTTC.

This clonotype was detected only a few times. The gene calls are TRBV4-1 and TRBJ1-4; D is uncertain. The CDR3 has 16 residues. V gave up 0 bases and J gave up 8 bases, with 16 bases separating them. CDR1 is MGHRA and CDR2 is YSYEKL in the germline V gene. The CDR3 DNA reads TGCGCCAGCAGCCAAGAGAACAGCCTCCGAGAAGAAAAACTGTTTTTT. Translating gives CASSQENSLREEKLFF.

This clonotype was seen a handful of times. The chain links TRBV3-1 to TRBJ1-1; no clear D. The CDR3 runs to 12 residues. Trimming removed 4 bases at V and 7 bases at J, with 10 bases between. Looked up from germline, CDR1 is LGHDT and CDR2 is YNNKEL (reference sequence). The CDR3 region has the DNA TGTGCCAGCAGCCCTCGTGGGAGTGAAGCTTTCTTT. Translation gives CASSPRGSEAFF.

This chain uses TRBV5-1 with TRBJ2-1, with 11 bases fitting TRBD2. The CDR3 is 17 residues long. The V gene's germline CDR1 is SGHRS and CDR2 YFSETQ. Trimming removed 4 bases from V and 0 bases from J; junction bases left unmatched: 6. The CDR3 here is CASSIGLAGHSYNEQFF. CDR3 sequence (DNA): TGCGCCAGCAGCATCGGACTAGCGGGTCACTCCTACAATGAGCAGTTCTTC.

V usage is TRBV6-1 and J usage is TRBJ1-1; no clear D. CDR1 is MNHNS and CDR2 is SASEGT in the germline V gene. This CDR3 is built from 15 residues. Trimming cost V 1 base and J 5 bases, with 14 bases left between them. The CDR3: CASSEGSAGRTEAFF. The CDR3 region has the DNA TGTGCCAGCAGTGAAGGGAGCGCAGGCCGGACTGAAGCTTTCTTT.

The chain carries TRBV9 and TRBJ2-1; possibly TRBD2 for D (6 bases). The V end lost 4 bases, the J end lost 10 bases, and 21 bases lay between the germline ends. This CDR3 is built from 15 residues. Germline loops: CDR1 SGDLS, CDR2 YYNGEE. The CDR3 nucleotides read TGTGCCAGCAGCCCGGGGACTGGAATCATCAGGGAGCAGTTCTTC. Translation gives CASSPGTGIIREQFF.

The chain combines TRBV20-1 with TRBJ2-3; D may be TRBD2 (5 bases). The CDR3 is 12 residues long. V was shortened by 6 bases and J by 3 bases, with 10 bases between the two germline ends. Germline V gene sequence: CDR1 DFQATT, CDR2 SNEGSKA (reference sequence). CDR3 bases: TGCAGTGCCCCCGGGGATACAGATACGCAGTATTTT. Translating it yields CSAPGDTDTQYF.

The chain recombines TRBV7-2 with TRBJ2-5, with unresolved D. This CDR3 contains 12 residues. The V end lost 7 bases, the J end lost 14 bases, and 20 bases lay between the germline ends. Germline-derived CDR1 and CDR2 are SGHTA and FQGNSA. Here the CDR3 reads CASTRPGPRIYF. The CDR3 DNA reads TGTGCCAGCACCAGACCGGGCCCTCGGATATACTTC.

This clonotype was detected only a few times. The V gene is TRBV7-9, the J gene TRBJ1-6; tentative D call: TRBD1 (5 bases). Germline lookup yields CDR1 SEHNR and CDR2 FQNEAQ (reference sequence). Trimming took 3 bases from V and 14 from J, leaving 11 bases between them. CDR3 size: 12 residues. CDR3 loop: CASSFGAGALHF. CDR3 nucleotides: TGTGCCAGCAGCTTTGGGGCGGGGGCCCTCCACTTT. The full variable domain, its missing parts supplied by reference TRBV7-9 and TRBJ1-6, is DTGVSQNPRHKITKRGQNVTFRCDPISEHNRLYWYRQTLGQGPEFLTYFQNEAQLEKSRLLSDRFSAERPKGSFSTLEIQRTEQGDSAMYLCASSFGAGALHFGNGTRLTVT.

This chain uses TRBV29-1 with TRBJ2-3, with a weak D call TRBD2 (7 bases). The CDR3 runs to 12 residues. V was pared by 7 bases and J by 6 bases, with 14 bases between. Germline assignment: CDR1 SQVTM and CDR2 ANQGSEA. As DNA, the CDR3 is TGCAGCGCCGAGGGGGGGGCGGATACGCAGTATTTT. It is translated as CSAEGGADTQYF.

There are a few counts of this clonotype. This chain uses TRBV7-8 with TRBJ2-1, with 7 bases aligning to TRBD2. The V gene's germline CDR1 is SGHVS and CDR2 FQNEAQ. The junction had 7 bases not matched to a gene; V was cut back by 2 bases and J by 15 bases. The CDR3 covers 12 residues. Here the CDR3 DNA reads TGTGCCAGCAGCTTAAAAGCGGGAAGTTGGTTCTTC. It is translated as CASSLKAGSWFF.

The chain is built from TRBV6-5 and TRBJ2-3; D is undetermined. The germline V and J ends were trimmed by 3 bases and 1 base, with 8 bases remaining between them. The CDR3 length is 14 residues. Germline V gene sequence: CDR1 MNHEY, CDR2 SVGAGI. DNA for the CDR3: TGTGCCAGCAGTTATGGGAAAGGCACAGATACGCAGTATTTT. This sequence encodes CASSYGKGTDTQYF.

In this sample, this clonotype turned up a few times. The rearrangement joins TRBV7-2 to TRBJ2-5; D uncertain. The CDR3 length is 14 residues. Germline lookup yields CDR1 SGHTA and CDR2 FQGNSA. V was trimmed by 8 bases and J by 3 bases, leaving 16 bases between them. The CDR3 spells CASGNGRSKETQYF. In DNA form, the CDR3 reads TGTGCCAGCGGGAACGGACGATCCAAAGAGACCCAGTACTTC.